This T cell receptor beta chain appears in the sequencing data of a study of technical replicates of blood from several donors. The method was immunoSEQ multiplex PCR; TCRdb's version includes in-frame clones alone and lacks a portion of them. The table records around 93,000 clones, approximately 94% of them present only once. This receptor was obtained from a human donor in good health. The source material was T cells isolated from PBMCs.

Here the CDR3 DNA reads TGCGCCAGCAGCCAAGATCTACTAGCGGGAGGCTTAGATACGCAGTATTTT. Protein: CASSQDLLAGGLDTQYF. The gene calls are TRBV4-3 and TRBJ2-3; 12 bases match TRBD2. Unmatched junction bases numbered 6, after V lost 0 bases and J lost 5 bases. The germline V gene encodes CDR1 LGHNA and CDR2 YSLEER. The CDR3 is 17 residues long.